Described below is a single T cell receptor (beta chain) sequence and its context. Its antigen is currently unknown. This CDR3 is missing its conserved last phenylalanine or tryptophan, likely due to a read error. These data originate in a study of CD8 T cells in ankylosing spondylitis. Study outcomes and limitations: About 8 highly homologous variants made up a TCR beta motif, and this motif appeared characteristic of ankylosing spondylitis blood.

Each CDR3 protein gets one entry after TCRdb re-called the 5' RACE reads with MiXCR. Of 250,000 to 350,000 distinct CDR3 sequences in the sample, 15% to 20% were seen once. The clonotype originates from a male donor with ankylosing spondylitis or in good health (not recorded which). Sequencing used blood, either unsorted or a sorted T cell fraction (not recorded which).

The CDR3 sequence: CASRFSPQETQYL. DNA for the CDR3: TGTGCCAGCAGGTTCTCTCCACAAGAGACCCAGTACTTA. The chain employs TRBV12-3 or TRBV12-4 and TRBJ2-5; D not resolved. The CDR3 length is 13 residues. Trimming took off 6 bases at V and 2 bases at J, with 10 bases between the two ends.